Listed here are 30 T cell receptor beta chains from one sample, sequenced in a study of cytomegalovirus exposure and HLA in healthy donors. Primers: 60 Vbeta forward and 13 Jbeta reverse. The assay was immunoSEQ multiplex PCR, and TCRdb's table has in-frame clones only and misses some. The table records 100,000 to 150,000 clones, about 80% of them present only once. Material for sequencing was PBMCs. These receptors originate from a boy aged 2 to 9 in good health and CMV-seronegative.

This chain joins TRBV10-3 and TRBJ2-7, with 9 bases fitting TRBD1. The CDR3 covers 13 residues. CDR1 is ENHRY and CDR2 is SYGVKD in the germline V gene. Trimming took 6 bases from V and 3 from J; bases not matched to a gene: 3. This CDR3 reads CAIRGTGNYEQYV. Here the CDR3 DNA reads TGTGCCATCAGGGGGACAGGGAACTACGAGCAGTACGTC.

The genes are TRBV5-6 and TRBJ2-5; 14 bases match TRBD2. In germline, CDR1 is SGHDT, CDR2 YYEEEE. V dropped 3 bases and J dropped 5; count of bases not matched to a gene: 9. The CDR3 extends over 17 amino acids. The CDR3 region has the DNA TGTGCCAGCAGCTCGGGACTAGCGGGAGTTGATGGGGAGACCCAGTACTTC. This codes for CASSSGLAGVDGETQYF.

This CDR3 reads CASSPLTGLAGVRQFF. DNA for the CDR3: TGTGCCAGCAGCCCGTTGACGGGGCTAGCGGGAGTTCGGCAGTTCTTC. V usage is TRBV5-8 and J usage is TRBJ2-1; the match to TRBD2 covers 10 bases. In germline, CDR1 is SGHTS, CDR2 YDEGEE. The junction had 16 bases not matched to a gene; V was cut back by 4 bases and J by 12 bases. CDR3 length: 16 amino acids.

This rearrangement joins TRBV4-1 to TRBJ1-3; D possibly corresponds to TRBD1 (5 bases). Germline assignment: CDR1 MGHRA and CDR2 YSYEKL. CDR3 length: 17 residues. Trimming left V 0 bases short and J 4 bases short, with 16 bases between. This chain's CDR3 is CASSQDPSQGYGNTIYF. The CDR3 DNA reads TGCGCCAGCAGCCAAGACCCTTCGCAGGGCTACGGAAACACCATATATTTT.

This sequence joins TRBV12-5 and TRBJ1-1, with 10 bases aligning to TRBD1. The CDR3 length is 16 residues. Germline trimming cut 0 bases from V and 11 bases from J; bases unmatched to any gene: 12. The V gene's germline CDR1 is LGHNT and CDR2 FRNRAP. CDR3 region: CASGLVLGQGEEGAFF. The CDR3 nucleotides read TGTGCTAGTGGTTTGGTACTCGGACAGGGGGAGGAAGGGGCTTTCTTT. The whole variable domain, filled in from reference TRBV12-5 and TRBJ1-1, reads DARVTQTPRHKVTEMGQEVTMRCQPILGHNTVFWYRQTMMQGLELLAYFRNRAPLDDSGMPKDRFSAEMPDATLATLKIQPSEPRDSAVYFCASGLVLGQGEEGAFFGQGTRLTVV.

The rearrangement joins TRBV29-1 to TRBJ1-6, with TRBD1 identical over 9 bases. The CDR3 is made up of 13 amino acids. Trimming took 5 bases from V and 10 from J; bases not matched to a gene: 6. Germline V gene lookup returns CDR1 SQVTM and CDR2 ANQGSEA. In nucleotides, the CDR3 is TGCAGCGTTCGGGACAGGGAGGGATCACCCCTCCACTTT. Its translation: CSVRDREGSPLHF.

The chain uses TRBV11-3 and TRBJ2-1; D is possibly TRBD1 (6 bases). Trimming removed 5 bases at V and 9 bases at J, with 14 bases between. CDR3 length: 13 amino acids. CDR1 is SGHNT, CDR2 YENEEA, per germline. The chain's CDR3 is CASSRTGLGEQFF. As DNA, the CDR3 is TGTGCCAGCAGCCGTACAGGGTTGGGTGAGCAGTTCTTC.

This clone was detected a few times. CDR3 sequence reads: CASTETGQVGYTF. The CDR3 region has the DNA TGTGCCAGCACCGAGACAGGGCAGGTTGGCTACACCTTC. V and J are TRBV6-5 and TRBJ1-2; the match to TRBD1 covers 7 bases. CDR3 size: 13 residues. Germline CDR1 reads MNHEY; CDR2 reads SVGAGI. Losses at the gene ends were 7 bases for V and 7 bases for J; bases not matched to a gene: 9.

The sample holds a few counts of this clone. The rearrangement uses TRBV4-2 and TRBJ2-6, with 8 bases aligning to TRBD1. CDR1 is LGHNA and CDR2 is YNFKEQ in the germline V gene. This CDR3 has 18 amino acids. The trim removed 4 bases at V and 0 bases at J, leaving 8 bases unmatched. The DNA for the CDR3 is TGTGCCAGCAGCCCACAAGACAGGGGAACCTCTGGGGCCAACGTCCTGACTTTC. Its protein product is CASSPQDRGTSGANVLTF.

The chain uses TRBV14 and TRBJ1-1; 7 bases line up with TRBD1. Trimming cost V 7 bases and J 2 bases; bases outside gene matches: 4. Germline lookup yields CDR1 SGHDN and CDR2 FVKESK. CDR3 length equals 13 residues. In nucleotides, the CDR3 is TGTGCCAGCAACGGACAGGAAAACACTGAAGCTTTCTTT. Translated, it gives CASNGQENTEAFF. The entire variable domain, with the rest obtained from reference TRBV14 and TRBJ1-1, is as follows: EAGVTQFPSHSVIEKGQTVTLRCDPISGHDNLYWYRRVMGKEIKFLLHFVKESKQDESGMPNNRFLAERTGGTYSTLKVQPAELEDSGVYFCASNGQENTEAFFGQGTRLTVV.

V usage is TRBV15 and J usage is TRBJ1-5, with 8 bases matching TRBD1. This CDR3 contains 15 residues. Germline trimming cut 4 bases from V and 3 bases from J; bases unmatched to any gene: 5. Germline lookup yields CDR1 LNHNV and CDR2 YYDKDF (reference sequence). This CDR3 is CATSNGQGDNQPQHF. CDR3 in DNA: TGTGCCACCAGCAACGGACAGGGTGACAATCAGCCCCAGCATTTT.

The chain recombines TRBV19 with TRBJ1-2; the D is unclear. Germline V CDR1 and CDR2: LNHDA, SQIVND (reference sequence). The CDR3 sequence is 13 residues long. The V end lost 4 bases, the J end lost 4 bases, and 10 bases lay between the germline ends. In nucleotides, the CDR3 is TGTGCCAGTAGTACCCCCCTCGTCTATGGCTACACCTTC. Protein sequence: CASSTPLVYGYTF.

This rearrangement joins TRBV7-3 to TRBJ2-3; D is perhaps TRBD2 (6 bases). This CDR3 is built from 14 residues. V lost 1 base, J lost 4 bases, and 9 bases lay in between. Germline CDR1 SGHTA, CDR2 FQGTGA. The CDR3 region has the DNA TGTGCCAGCAGCTTAATGGGGGAGGCAGATACGCAGTATTTT. Translating it yields CASSLMGEADTQYF.

The rearrangement links TRBV5-1 to TRBJ2-7; 8 bases map to TRBD1. The CDR3 covers 14 residues. Germline V gene data show CDR1 as SGHRS and CDR2 as YFSETQ. J lost 2 bases, V lost 5 bases, and 6 bases had no gene match. The CDR3 sequence is CASRVDRGTYEQYF. The CDR3 nucleotides read TGCGCCAGCAGGGTCGACAGGGGAACCTACGAGCAGTACTTC.

This clone has a single count. The chain links TRBV29-1 to TRBJ2-2, with unresolved D. Deletions cut 4 bases from V and 1 base from J, with 16 bases between. Germline V CDR1 and CDR2: SQVTM, ANQGSEA. The CDR3 loop spans 16 amino acids. Written as DNA, the CDR3 is TGCAGCGTTGGCGACTGGGTCTCAGAGAACACCGGGGAGCTGTTTTTT. Translated: CSVGDWVSENTGELFF.

The chain recombines TRBV7-6 with TRBJ2-1; TRBD2 agrees at 7 bases. The CDR3 length is 14 residues. The V gene's germline CDR1 is SGHVS and CDR2 FNYEAQ. Unmatched junction bases numbered 6, after V lost 2 bases and J lost 8 bases. The CDR3: CASSLTSENDEQFF. The CDR3 DNA reads TGTGCCAGCAGCTTAACTAGCGAGAACGATGAGCAGTTCTTC.

This clone was seen a handful of times. The J gene is TRBJ2-6, the V gene TRBV9; D gene unclear. CDR3 length: 15 residues. Deletions cut 3 bases from V and 0 bases from J, with 7 bases between. Germline V gene sequence: CDR1 SGDLS, CDR2 YYNGEE. CDR3 bases: TGTGCCAGCAGCGAGAGATCCTCTGGGGCCAACGTCCTGACTTTC. It translates to CASSERSSGANVLTF.

This clone was picked up a small number of times. The CDR3 sequence: CASSPTGGTEAFF. CDR3 nucleotide sequence: TGTGCCAGCAGCCCGACAGGGGGAACTGAAGCTTTCTTT. The chain has TRBV21-1 and TRBJ1-1; TRBD1 is taken as the D call from the table, unchecked against the DNA. TRBV21-1 is noted as a pseudogene. There are 13 residues in the CDR3.

J is TRBJ2-2 and V is TRBV10-1; TRBD1 agrees at 8 bases. The CDR3 extends over 15 amino acids. V shed 0 bases, J shed 6 bases, and the junction held 3 bases outside the gene matches. CDR1 and CDR2 (germline): WNHNN, SYGVQD (reference sequence). The CDR3 nucleotides read TGCGCCAGCAGTGAGTCGGACAGGGAATCCGGGGAGCTGTTTTTT. Its translation is CASSESDRESGELFF.

V is TRBV9 and J is TRBJ2-2; 7 bases align to TRBD1. V lost 0 bases and J lost 4; bases outside the gene matches: 9. Germline values: CDR1 SGDLS, CDR2 YYNGEE. This CDR3 is built from 17 residues. The CDR3 DNA is TGTGCCAGCAGCGTAGCTGGGGAAGGGGGCAGCACCGGGGAGCTGTTTTTT. Amino acid sequence: CASSVAGEGGSTGELFF.

V gene TRBV11-3 combines with J gene TRBJ2-1; the D gene is possibly TRBD2 (5 bases). CDR1 is SGHNT and CDR2 is YENEEA in the germline V gene. The CDR3 length is 17 residues. V was shortened by 1 base and J by 0 bases, with 13 bases between the two germline ends. CDR3 residues: CASSLGPAESSYNEQFF. The CDR3 DNA follows: TGTGCCAGCAGCTTAGGGCCAGCGGAGAGCTCCTACAATGAGCAGTTCTTC.

The chain has TRBV7-6 and TRBJ2-1; TRBD2 agrees at 16 bases. J lost 7 bases, V lost 5 bases, and 11 bases had no gene match. The CDR3 has 18 residues. Germline CDR1 is SGHVS and CDR2 is FNYEAQ. The CDR3 DNA reads as TGTGCCAGCAGCCACGGGACTAGCGGGAGGGCTTCTAAGAATGAGCAGTTCTTC. Translating gives CASSHGTSGRASKNEQFF.

J is TRBJ2-1 and V is TRBV11-2; TRBD2 agrees at 8 bases. Germline CDR1 SGHAT, CDR2 FQNNGV. Trimming took 4 bases from V and 7 from J; bases not matched to a gene: 18. This CDR3 has 18 amino acids. This CDR3 reads CASSSNRGPSGWRNEQFF. The CDR3 nucleotides read TGTGCCAGCAGCTCGAACCGCGGGCCTAGCGGGTGGAGGAATGAGCAGTTCTTC.

This chain links TRBV30 with TRBJ1-4; a weak D match, TRBD1 (5 bases). V was cut by 3 bases and J by 4 bases, with 9 bases left in between. The CDR3 runs 13 residues. From germline, CDR1 is GTSNPN and CDR2 SVGIG (reference sequence). The CDR3 DNA reads as TGTGCCTGGAGAATTGACAGTAATGAAAAACTGTTTTTT. It translates to CAWRIDSNEKLFF.

This chain links TRBV5-8 with TRBJ2-2; D is ambiguous. Looked up from germline, CDR1 is SGHTS and CDR2 is YDEGEE. V lost 0 bases and J 5 bases, leaving 17 bases between the germline ends. The CDR3 has 17 residues. In DNA form, the CDR3 reads TGTGCCAGCAGCTTGGAGAAGGTGGCAGGTTGGACCGGGGAGCTGTTTTTT. Amino acid sequence: CASSLEKVAGWTGELFF.

The chain couples TRBV5-6 to TRBJ1-2, with D perhaps matching TRBD1 (6 bases). The germline gives CDR1 SGHDT, CDR2 YYEEEE. Trimming removed 3 bases from V and 4 bases from J, with 28 bases in between. This CDR3 contains 19 residues. CDR3 sequence (DNA): TGTGCCAGCAGCTCTGAGACGCAGGGGTTAAAGGTTTGGGGCTATGGCTACACCTTC. As protein: CASSSETQGLKVWGYGYTF.

Written as DNA, the CDR3 is TGCGCCAGCAGCTCTCATCCCGGGACTGGATACAATGAGCAGTTCTTC. This codes for CASSSHPGTGYNEQFF. The rearrangement joins TRBV5-1 to TRBJ2-1; weak D call: TRBD2 (6 bases). The CDR3 is 16 amino acids. Germline assignment: CDR1 SGHRS and CDR2 YFSETQ. The ends were cut back, 3 bases at V and 4 bases at J, with 17 bases in the middle.

This chain joins TRBV4-2 and TRBJ2-7; 14 bases line up with TRBD2. The CDR3 totals 16 residues. Germline trimming cut 2 bases from V and 5 bases from J; bases unmatched to any gene: 5. Germline values: CDR1 LGHNA, CDR2 YNFKEQ. The CDR3 DNA reads as TGTGCCAGCAGCCAAAGACTAGCGGGGGGGCCCAACGAGCAGTACTTC. It specifies CASSQRLAGGPNEQYF.

The chain employs TRBV6-5 and TRBJ2-7, with a possible D match to TRBD1 (6 bases). Germline V gene data show CDR1 as MNHEY and CDR2 as SVGAGI. Trimming pared 5 bases from V and 0 bases from J, leaving 14 bases between. The CDR3 spans 15 residues. The CDR3 protein is CASSPGTFSSYEQYV. Here the CDR3 DNA reads TGTGCCAGCAGTCCCGGGACATTCAGCTCCTACGAGCAGTACGTC.

The chain uses TRBV12-5 and TRBJ2-7; D not resolved. The germline V gene has CDR1 LGHNT and CDR2 FRNRAP. The V gene lost 1 base and the J gene lost 3 bases, with 7 bases spanning the gap. The length of the CDR3 is 13 residues. This CDR3 reads CASGLGRDYEQYF. The CDR3 DNA is TGTGCTAGTGGTTTGGGGAGAGACTACGAGCAGTACTTC.